This T cell receptor (beta chain) was captured in a study of blood T cell repertoires in COVID-19 (dated by TCRdb to 2018 to 2020). Study-wide context: Samples covering the acute and convalescent phases of COVID-19 were provided by collaborators in the United States, Italy and Spain. The material from the prospective study consisted of cDNA or gDNA derived from T cells, B-cell-depleted T cells, or PBMCs. Deeply sampled blood TCRbeta repertoires from subjects exposed to, actively infected with, or recovered from COVID-19 were included in the dataset. Nearly every sample came with metadata listing a de-identified subject ID, COVID-19 status, age in years and sex. Where available, HLA class I and class II types were taken from metadata supplied by the sample provider and were not determined by assay-based typing. Samples came from the ongoing ImmuneRACE study (first 160 participants) plus 1,254 subjects from 6 global collaborators. The repertoires were made available in a free public database intended to serve as a resource for research on the immune response to SARS-CoV-2.

Study-wide conclusions, independent of this receptor: The amount of clinical and demographic metadata varied by source and participant and was provided uncurated.

The immunoSEQ Assay, a bias-controlled multiplex PCR, was used to amplify TCRbeta CDR3 regions from genomic DNA. As for the authors' bioinformatics: Within the assay, amplification of reference gene primers was used to estimate how many nucleated cells each sample contained. Sequence reads were collapsed and filtered to measure the absolute abundance of every unique TCRbeta CDR3 rearrangement. For each sample, productive Simpson clonality was calculated by taking the square root of Simpson's diversity index across productive rearrangements. The table was pulled from immuneACCESS by TCRdb, which kept in-frame rearrangements only. Such tables lose some clones; where checked, under half of the loss comes from unresolved V genes, and the rest has no known cause. V and J calls and clone size are those listed in that table; D and trimming were worked out from the DNA. Within this sample are about 95,000 clones, with more than 70% of them counted one time only. 17% of the sample goes to the ten largest clones.

V and J are trimmed by 0 bases and 2 bases, and the gene matches miss 8 bases of the junction. The germline V gene encodes CDR1 SGHRS and CDR2 YFSETQ. The CDR3 spans 17 residues, from the cysteine through the phenylalanine. Here the CDR3 DNA is all that survives: 51 bases in frame from base 1. About this clone: Its antigen remains undetermined. No base quality information exists; no much larger clone differs at one position.

The collaborating institutions used their own protocols to collect whole blood in K2EDTA tubes. For TCRbeta analysis, collaborators shipped samples as frozen whole blood, isolated PBMCs, or DNA extracted from either of those sample types. The TCR comes from a human donor in a cohort sampled during active COVID-19. Sequencing used peripheral blood. The sequence links TRBV5-1 to TRBJ2-3, with 8 bases aligning to TRBD2. The sequenced DNA: TGCGCCAGCAGCTTGGGGCTGGCGGGGGGCCTCACAGATACGCAGTATTTT. Its protein reads: CASSLGLAGGLTDTQYF.